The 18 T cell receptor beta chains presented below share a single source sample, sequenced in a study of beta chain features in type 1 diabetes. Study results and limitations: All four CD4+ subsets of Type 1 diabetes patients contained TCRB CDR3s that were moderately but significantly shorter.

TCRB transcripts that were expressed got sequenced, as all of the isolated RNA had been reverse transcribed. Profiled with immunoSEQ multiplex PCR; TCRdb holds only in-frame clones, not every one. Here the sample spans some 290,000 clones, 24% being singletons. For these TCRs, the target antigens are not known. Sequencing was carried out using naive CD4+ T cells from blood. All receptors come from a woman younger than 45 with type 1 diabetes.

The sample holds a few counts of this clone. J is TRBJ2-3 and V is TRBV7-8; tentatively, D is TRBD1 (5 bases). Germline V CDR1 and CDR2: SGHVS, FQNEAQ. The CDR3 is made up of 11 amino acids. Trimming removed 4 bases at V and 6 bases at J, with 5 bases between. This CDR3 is CASSYRDTQYF. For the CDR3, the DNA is TGTGCCAGCAGCTACAGGGATACGCAGTATTTT.

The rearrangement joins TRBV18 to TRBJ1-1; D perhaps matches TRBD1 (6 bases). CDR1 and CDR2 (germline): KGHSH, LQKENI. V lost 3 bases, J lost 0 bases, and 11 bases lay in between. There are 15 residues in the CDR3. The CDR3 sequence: CASSPETGLNTEAFF. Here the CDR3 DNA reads TGTGCCAGCTCACCCGAAACAGGGCTGAACACTGAAGCTTTCTTT.

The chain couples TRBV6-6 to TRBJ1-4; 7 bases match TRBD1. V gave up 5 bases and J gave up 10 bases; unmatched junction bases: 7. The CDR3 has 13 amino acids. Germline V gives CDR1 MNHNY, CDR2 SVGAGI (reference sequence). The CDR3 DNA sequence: TGTGCCAGCAGTACCGGACAGGTGGCAAAACTGTTTTTT. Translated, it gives CASSTGQVAKLFF.

CDR3 DNA: TGTGCCAGCAGCCAAGGGGCAAGGACAGATACGCAGTATTTT. It is translated as CASSQGARTDTQYF. V gene TRBV4-2 combines with J gene TRBJ2-3, with unresolved D. Trimming removed 1 base from V and 3 bases from J, with 8 bases in between. The CDR3 consists of 14 residues. In germline, CDR1 is LGHNA, CDR2 YNFKEQ.

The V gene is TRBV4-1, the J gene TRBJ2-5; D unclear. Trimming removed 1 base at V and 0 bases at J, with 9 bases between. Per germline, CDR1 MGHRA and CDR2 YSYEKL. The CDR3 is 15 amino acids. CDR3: CASSQASRYQETQYF. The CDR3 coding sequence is TGCGCCAGCAGCCAAGCTTCACGGTACCAAGAGACCCAGTACTTC.

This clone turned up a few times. The CDR3 region has the DNA TGTGCCAGCAGCGGGGGACTAGCGGGAGGAGGGACCCAGTACTTC. Translating it yields CASSGGLAGGGTQYF. The V and J genes are TRBV5-4 and TRBJ2-5; 15 bases map to TRBD2. The ends lost 4 bases at V and 7 bases at J; junction bases unmatched: 5. The CDR3 runs to 15 residues. In germline, CDR1 is SGHNT, CDR2 YYREEE (reference sequence).

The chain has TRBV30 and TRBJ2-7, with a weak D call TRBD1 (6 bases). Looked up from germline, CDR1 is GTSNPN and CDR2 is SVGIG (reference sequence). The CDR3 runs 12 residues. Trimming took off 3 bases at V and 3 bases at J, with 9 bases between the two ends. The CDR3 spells CAWSIGGYEQYF. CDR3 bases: TGTGCCTGGAGCATAGGGGGCTACGAGCAGTACTTC.

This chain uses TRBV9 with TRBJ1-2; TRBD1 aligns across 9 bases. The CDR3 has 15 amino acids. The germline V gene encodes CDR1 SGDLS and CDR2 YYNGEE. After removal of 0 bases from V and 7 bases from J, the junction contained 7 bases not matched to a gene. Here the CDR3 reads CASSVGTGVVSGYTF. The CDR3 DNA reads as TGTGCCAGCAGCGTAGGGACAGGGGTGGTGAGTGGCTACACCTTC.

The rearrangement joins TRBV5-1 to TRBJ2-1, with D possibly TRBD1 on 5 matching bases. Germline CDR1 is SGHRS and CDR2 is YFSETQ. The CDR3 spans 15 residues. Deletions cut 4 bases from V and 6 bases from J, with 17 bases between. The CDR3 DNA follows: TGCGCCAGCAGCCCAATTCTGATGGGGCCCAATGAGCAGTTCTTC. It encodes CASSPILMGPNEQFF. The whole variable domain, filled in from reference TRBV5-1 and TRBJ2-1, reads KAGVTQTPRYLIKTRGQQVTLSCSPISGHRSVSWYQQTPGQGLQFLFEYFSETQRNKGNFPGRFSGRQFSNSRSEMNVSTLELGDSALYLCASSPILMGPNEQFFGPGTRLTVL.

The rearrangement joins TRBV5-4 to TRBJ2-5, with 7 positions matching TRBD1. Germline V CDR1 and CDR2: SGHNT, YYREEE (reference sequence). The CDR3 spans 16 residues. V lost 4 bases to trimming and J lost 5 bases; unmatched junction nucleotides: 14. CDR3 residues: CASSTRQGPTGETQYF. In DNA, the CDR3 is TGTGCCAGCAGCACCAGACAGGGTCCAACCGGGGAGACCCAGTACTTC.

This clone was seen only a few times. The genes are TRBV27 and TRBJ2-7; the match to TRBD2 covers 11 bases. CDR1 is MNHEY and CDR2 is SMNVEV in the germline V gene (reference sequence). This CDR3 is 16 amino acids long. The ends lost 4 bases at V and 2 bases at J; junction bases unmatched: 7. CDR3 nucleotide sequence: TGTGCCAGCAGTTGGTCCGGGACTAGCGGAACCTACGAGCAGTACTTC. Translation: CASSWSGTSGTYEQYF.

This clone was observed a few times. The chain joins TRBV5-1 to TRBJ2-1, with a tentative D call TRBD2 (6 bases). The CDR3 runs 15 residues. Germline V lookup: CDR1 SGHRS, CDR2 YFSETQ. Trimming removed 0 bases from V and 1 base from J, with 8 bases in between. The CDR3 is CASSLDGGSYNEQFF. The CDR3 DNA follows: TGCGCCAGCAGCTTGGACGGGGGATCCTACAATGAGCAGTTCTTC.

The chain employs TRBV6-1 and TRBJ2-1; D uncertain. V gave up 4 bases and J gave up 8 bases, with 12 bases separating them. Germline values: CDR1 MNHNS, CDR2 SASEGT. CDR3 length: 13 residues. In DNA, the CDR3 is TGTGCCAGCAGTGCCTTCTATGAGGATGAGCAGTTCTTC. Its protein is CASSAFYEDEQFF.

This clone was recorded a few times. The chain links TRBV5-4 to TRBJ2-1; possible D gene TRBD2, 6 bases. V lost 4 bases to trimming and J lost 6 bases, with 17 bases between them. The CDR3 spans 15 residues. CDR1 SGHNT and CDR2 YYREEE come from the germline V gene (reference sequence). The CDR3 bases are TGTGCCAGCAGCCCGCGCCAGGCGGGGTTCAATGAGCAGTTCTTC. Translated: CASSPRQAGFNEQFF.

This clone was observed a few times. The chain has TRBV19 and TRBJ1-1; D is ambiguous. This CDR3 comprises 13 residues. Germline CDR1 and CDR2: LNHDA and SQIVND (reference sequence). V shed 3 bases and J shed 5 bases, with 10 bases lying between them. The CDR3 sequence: CASSMGRRTEAFF. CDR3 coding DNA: TGTGCCAGTAGTATGGGTCGGAGGACTGAAGCTTTCTTT.

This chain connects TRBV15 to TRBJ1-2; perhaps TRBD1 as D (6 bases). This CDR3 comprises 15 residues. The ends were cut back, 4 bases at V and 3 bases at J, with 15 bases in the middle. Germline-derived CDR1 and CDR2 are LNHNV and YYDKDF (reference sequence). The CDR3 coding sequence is TGTGCCACCAGCAAACCTGGACAGTTTCACTATGGCTACACCTTC. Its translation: CATSKPGQFHYGYTF.

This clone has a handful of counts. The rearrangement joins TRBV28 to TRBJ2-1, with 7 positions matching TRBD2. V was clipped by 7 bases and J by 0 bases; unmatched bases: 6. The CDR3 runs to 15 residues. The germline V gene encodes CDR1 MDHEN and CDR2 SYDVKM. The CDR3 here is CASTPGGSSYNEQFF. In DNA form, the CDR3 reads TGTGCCAGCACACCGGGAGGTAGCTCCTACAATGAGCAGTTCTTC.

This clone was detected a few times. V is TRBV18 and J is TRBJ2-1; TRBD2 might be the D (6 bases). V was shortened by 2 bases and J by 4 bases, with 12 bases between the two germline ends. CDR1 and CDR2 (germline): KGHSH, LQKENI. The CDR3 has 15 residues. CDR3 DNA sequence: TGTGCCAGCTCACCATTAGCGGTAGGGTACAATGAGCAGTTCTTC. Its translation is CASSPLAVGYNEQFF.